A selection of T cell receptor beta chains follows, all from one sample in a study of T-cell memory formation after mild COVID-19. TCRdb re-analysed the 5' RACE reads in MiXCR, keeping a single row per CDR3 protein. The table has more than 250,000 distinct CDR3 sequences, 16% seen once. Source material: PBMCs or a T cell subset sorted from them (not recorded which). The receptors originated from a man younger than 35 who had mild COVID-19 (a few samples of this study predate the infection). Cell type and time point are not known. Each CDR3 is given with its conserved first and last residue. D genes are given only for firm matches. Part of the rows lack a size; the others show once, few, many or a class for expanded clones.

size,D,V,J,CDR3,DNA
NA,NA,TRBV5-1,TRBJ1-4,CASSPLTTNEKLFF,TGCGCCAGCAGCCCGTTGACTACTAATGAAAAACTGTTTTTT
few,NA,TRBV20-1,TRBJ2-7,CSARDIYEQYF,TGCAGTGCTAGGGACATCTACGAGCAGTACTTC
few,NA,TRBV7-2,TRBJ1-3,CASRGESGNTIYF,TGTGCCAGCCGCGGGGAGTCAGGAAACACCATATATTTT
NA,NA,TRBV5-1,TRBJ2-5,CASSLEGGAVTQYF,TGCGCCAGCAGCTTGGAAGGGGGGGCGGTGACCCAGTACTTC
NA,TRBD2,TRBV2,TRBJ2-4,CASSDLGLAARAKNIQYF,TGTGCCAGCAGTGATTTGGGACTAGCGGCTAGAGCCAAAAACATTCAGTACTTC
NA,TRBD1,TRBV4-1,TRBJ1-5,CASSRTGARDQPQHF,TGCGCCAGCAGCCGGACAGGGGCAAGGGATCAGCCCCAGCATTTT
few,TRBD1,TRBV6-2/TRBV6-3,TRBJ1-6,CASSQKGAPVSPLHF,TGTGCCAGCAGCCAGAAGGGGGCACCGGTTTCACCCCTCCACTTT
NA,NA,TRBV6-6,TRBJ2-7,CASSSQAGPYEQYF,TGTGCCAGCAGCTCCCAAGCCGGCCCCTACGAGCAGTACTTC
few,NA,TRBV27,TRBJ2-5,CASARGETQYF,TGTGCCAGCGCCCGAGGGGAGACCCAGTACTTC
few,NA,TRBV20-1,TRBJ2-1,CSASPIKRAHFYNEQFF,TGCAGTGCTAGCCCTATAAAGCGGGCTCACTTTTACAATGAGCAGTTCTTC
few,NA,TRBV7-9,TRBJ2-2,CASSFAGGNTGELFF,TGTGCCAGCAGCTTTGCCGGCGGGAACACCGGGGAGCTGTTTTTT
NA,NA,TRBV5-1,TRBJ2-4,CASSLELGHPKNIQYF,TGCGCCAGCAGCTTGGAGCTGGGTCACCCGAAAAACATTCAGTACTTC
few,NA,TRBV10-3,TRBJ2-5,CAISGQVVETQYF,TGTGCCATCAGTGGACAGGTCGTCGAGACCCAGTACTTC
NA,NA,TRBV4-2,TRBJ1-6,CASSQDPRAVGSPLHF,TGTGCCAGCAGCCAAGATCCCCGGGCAGTCGGATCACCCCTCCACTTT
NA,NA,TRBV5-1,TRBJ1-5,CASSLVGGQPQHF,TGCGCCAGCAGCTTGGTCGGGGGTCAGCCCCAGCATTTT
NA,NA,TRBV6-5,TRBJ1-1,CASSSTLPYPTEAFF,TGTGCCAGCAGTTCGACCCTCCCCTACCCCACTGAAGCTTTCTTT
NA,NA,TRBV6-2/TRBV6-3,TRBJ2-1,CASSYLGVNEQFF,TGTGCCAGCAGTTACTTAGGGGTCAATGAGCAGTTCTTC
few,NA,TRBV12-3/TRBV12-4,TRBJ1-2,CASSLEVHRYTF,TGTGCCAGCAGTTTAGAGGTACATCGCTACACCTTC
once,NA,TRBV18,TRBJ2-5,CASSPPDSPPETQYF,TGTGCCAGCTCACCACCGGATTCCCCCCCAGAGACCCAGTACTTC